These T cell receptor beta chains were read from a single sample in a study of blood T cells in healthy people across ages. TCRdb re-called the 5' RACE reads through MiXCR, storing one row per CDR3 protein. Seen here are about 1 million distinct CDR3 sequences, 40% to 50% observed once, and the top ten hold 18%. Material: blood. These TCRs come from a woman aged 60-75 years in good health. Both conserved end residues are part of each CDR3. The D gene is left open where the match is weak. Part of the rows lack a size; the others show once, few, many or a class for expanded clones.

>TRBV14|TRBJ2-6|.|few
TGTGCCAGCAGCCAAGCAGGTGTCTCTGGGGCCAACGTCCTGACTTTC
CASSQAGVSGANVLTF
>TRBV6-1|TRBJ2-3|.|.
TGTGCCAGCAGTGATGCTGGGAGGAAAGATACGCAGTATTTT
CASSDAGRKDTQYF
>TRBV29-1|TRBJ1-4|TRBD1|.
TGCAGCGTTAGGGACAGCAAGGAAAAACTGTTTTTT
CSVRDSKEKLFF
>TRBV7-2|TRBJ2-5|.|many
TGTGCCAGCAGCTCTCGTCAGACCCAGTACTTC
CASSSRQTQYF
>TRBV13|TRBJ2-7|.|.
TGTGCCTGCAGCCCGGACCGTGGTAGGGGCTACGAGCAGTACTTC
CACSPDRGRGYEQYF
>TRBV25-1|TRBJ1-3|TRBD1|.
TGTGCCAGCAGTCCTACAGGGGCCCTCTCTGGAAACACCATATATTTT
CASSPTGALSGNTIYF
>TRBV29-1|TRBJ2-1|.|few
TGCAGCGTTGTGCTGGGTGCCTCCTACAATGAGCAGTTCTTC
CSVVLGASYNEQFF
>TRBV12-3/TRBV12-4|TRBJ2-3|.|.
TGTGCCAGCAGTTCTCTTGGGTTAGGACTTACCACAGATACGCAGTATTTT
CASSSLGLGLTTDTQYF
>TRBV12-3/TRBV12-4|TRBJ2-2|TRBD2|.
TGTGCCAGCAGTCCGATAGCGGGCACCGGGGAGCTGTTTTTT
CASSPIAGTGELFF
>TRBV4-2|TRBJ2-5|.|.
TGTGCCAGCAGCCAAGAAGAACGTTCGGTAGGACAGAACCAAGAGACCCAGTACTTC
CASSQEERSVGQNQETQYF
>TRBV24-1|TRBJ2-1|.|.
TGTGCCACCAGTGTGCTCGGTAGCGGCTCCTACAATGAGCAGTTCTTC
CATSVLGSGSYNEQFF
>TRBV9|TRBJ2-7|.|few
TGTGCCAGCAGCGTTATCGGGGGTCCCTCGTCCGAGCAGTACTTC
CASSVIGGPSSEQYF
>TRBV7-3|TRBJ1-1|.|.
TGTGCCAGCAGCCCAACGGGCGGGCCGCAGCAGGAAGGGAACACTGAAGCTTTCTTT
CASSPTGGPQQEGNTEAFF
>TRBV20-1|TRBJ2-7|TRBD2|.
TGCAGTGCTAGAGAGCAGCGGGAGATCTACGAGCAGTACTTC
CSAREQREIYEQYF
>TRBV7-2|TRBJ2-1|.|.
TGTGCCAGCAGCTTAATCTGGGGTGGCGTCTTTTACAATGAGCAGTTCTTC
CASSLIWGGVFYNEQFF
>TRBV20-1|TRBJ2-4|.|.
TGCAGTGCTAGAGATAGCAGTTTGGGCATTCAGTACTTC
CSARDSSLGIQYF
>TRBV11-2|TRBJ2-1|TRBD2|.
TGTGCCAGCAGCTCACTCACTAGCGGAGCCTACAATGAGCAGTTCTTC
CASSSLTSGAYNEQFF
>TRBV20-1|TRBJ1-4|.|few
TGCAGTGCTAGGACAGACCGTAATGAAAAACTGTTTTTT
CSARTDRNEKLFF
>TRBV12-3/TRBV12-4|TRBJ2-1|.|few
TGTGCCAGCAGTTTGGTATTGCGGGCGGATGAGCAGTTCTTC
CASSLVLRADEQFF
>TRBV5-1|TRBJ2-7|.|.
TGCGCCAGCAGCTTGACCGTAGACTACGAGCAGTACTTC
CASSLTVDYEQYF
>TRBV24-1|TRBJ2-3|.|.
TGTGCCACCAGTGATTTGAAGACAAGCCCCGATGCAGATGCGCAGTATTTT
CATSDLKTSPDADAQYF
>TRBV20-1|TRBJ2-7|.|.
TGCAGTGCTAGAACCGACAGCTCCTACGAGCAGTACTTC
CSARTDSSYEQYF
>TRBV27|TRBJ2-1|TRBD2|.
TGTGCCAGCAGTTCCTCTGGGTGGAGCGGGAGGGCCAATGAGCAGTTCTTC
CASSSSGWSGRANEQFF
>TRBV6-5|TRBJ2-1|.|.
TGTGCCAGCAGTTACCCTGGGACTTCGGAGCAGTTCTTC
CASSYPGTSEQFF
>TRBV5-1|TRBJ2-7|TRBD1|few
TGCGCCAGCAGCCCATCCCAGGGGGTAGTCTACGAGCAGTACTTC
CASSPSQGVVYEQYF
>TRBV4-2|TRBJ2-3|.|.
TGTGCCAGCAGCCAAGAAGTGACGAAAATAGCGGAACTTTTGGATACGCAGTATTTT
CASSQEVTKIAELLDTQYF
>TRBV28|TRBJ2-5|.|.
TGTGCCAGCAGTTTATGGGGCCCTAGCGACCCCCAAGAGACCCAGTACTTC
CASSLWGPSDPQETQYF
>TRBV20-1|TRBJ2-3|.|.
TGCAGTGCTAGAGTCGCAGGGAGGCAAACAGATACGCAGTATTTT
CSARVAGRQTDTQYF
>TRBV2|TRBJ2-5|.|.
TGTGCCAGCGGACCCGACGGGGGGCGCTTCGTAAAGACCCAGTACTTC
CASGPDGGRFVKTQYF
>TRBV11-2|TRBJ1-4|TRBD1|.
TGTGCCAGCAGCTTAGTGAAGATCGGGACAGTGGAGGGTCTGGGTGAAAAACTGTTTTTT
CASSLVKIGTVEGLGEKLFF
>TRBV11-2|TRBJ2-2|.|few
TGTGCCAGCAGCTTAGAACCTAGCAAGGGGTCCGGGGAGCTGTTTTTT
CASSLEPSKGSGELFF
>TRBV7-2|TRBJ2-4|.|.
TGTGCCAGCAGCGCGTCAAGGGGAATTCAGTACTTC
CASSASRGIQYF
>TRBV14|TRBJ2-7|.|.
TGTGCCAGCAGCCAAGTAGGCAGCGTCAATGAGCAGTACTTC
CASSQVGSVNEQYF
>TRBV5-1|TRBJ2-3|.|.
TGCGCCAGCCGCCGGAACACAGATACGCAGTATTTT
CASRRNTDTQYF
>TRBV2|TRBJ1-5|TRBD1|.
TGTGCCAGCAGTGCCGGGACAGGGGGGAGCAATCAGCCCCAGCATTTT
CASSAGTGGSNQPQHF
>TRBV25-1|TRBJ2-1|.|.
TGTGCCAGCAGTGCTCGACGGGGGGCGTACAATGAGCAGTTCTTC
CASSARRGAYNEQFF
>TRBV7-3|TRBJ2-1|TRBD2|.
TGTGCCAGCAGCTTGGGGCCGATAGCGGGAGGTCGGTATGAGCAGTTCTTC
CASSLGPIAGGRYEQFF
>TRBV7-3|TRBJ2-3|.|.
TGTAGAGTAGGCATCCGGGGTCGAAAGGCCAGAAGGACAGATACGCAGTATTTT
CRVGIRGRKARRTDTQYF
>TRBV29-1|TRBJ2-3|TRBD1|few
TGCAGCGTTGGGAGGACAGGGGGTGCTACAGAAACGCAGTATTTT
CSVGRTGGATETQYF
>TRBV27|TRBJ2-7|TRBD1|many
TGTGCCAGCAGCCCTAGACAGGGCTACGAGCAGTACTTC
CASSPRQGYEQYF
>TRBV5-1|TRBJ2-1|.|.
TGCGCCAGCAGCTCGGTGGGGGGCTCGGGACCTAAGTCCTACAATGAGCAGTTCTTC
CASSSVGGSGPKSYNEQFF
>TRBV7-2|TRBJ2-7|TRBD2|few
TGTGCCAGCAGCTTAGAAGGGACTAGCGGATCCGAGCAGTACTTC
CASSLEGTSGSEQYF
>TRBV27|TRBJ2-7|TRBD2|.
TGTGCCAGCAGTTGGGAGACTAGCGGGAGGGGGGAGCAGTACTTC
CASSWETSGRGEQYF
>TRBV7-2|TRBJ2-3|.|.
TGTGCCAGCAGCTTGGCGCCTCGCCGCACAGATACGCAGTATTTT
CASSLAPRRTDTQYF
>TRBV2|TRBJ2-3|TRBD1|.
TGTGCCAGCAGGGCAGACAGGGGATGGGATACGCAGTATTTT
CASRADRGWDTQYF
>TRBV6-2/TRBV6-3|TRBJ2-1|.|.
TGTGCCAGCAGTTACCCGTGGTCGGCGAGTGAGCAGTTCTTC
CASSYPWSASEQFF
>TRBV14|TRBJ2-7|TRBD1|.
TGTGCCAGCCGCGGGGCGGGACAGGGCTACGAGCAGTACTTC
CASRGAGQGYEQYF
>TRBV19|TRBJ2-4|.|few
TGTGCCAGTAGTATCGTAGGGGCGAACATTCAGTACTTC
CASSIVGANIQYF
>TRBV20-1|TRBJ2-3|.|.
TGCAGTGCTAGTTTCGGCACAGATACGCAGTATTTT
CSASFGTDTQYF
>TRBV20-1|TRBJ2-7|TRBD1|few
TGCAGTGCTAGAAGGGACAGGGGGGCCGAGCAGTACTTC
CSARRDRGAEQYF